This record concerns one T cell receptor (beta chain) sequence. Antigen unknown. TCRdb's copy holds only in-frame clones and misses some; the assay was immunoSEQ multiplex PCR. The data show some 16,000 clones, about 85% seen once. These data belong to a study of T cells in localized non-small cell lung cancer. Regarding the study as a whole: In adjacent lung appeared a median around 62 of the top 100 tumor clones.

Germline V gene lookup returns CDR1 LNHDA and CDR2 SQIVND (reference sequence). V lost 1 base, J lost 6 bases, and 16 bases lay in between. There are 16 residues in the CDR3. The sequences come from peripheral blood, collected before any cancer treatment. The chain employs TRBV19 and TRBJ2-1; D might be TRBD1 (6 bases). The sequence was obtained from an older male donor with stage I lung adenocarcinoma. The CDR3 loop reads CASSIVQGIVVNEQFF. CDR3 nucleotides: TGTGCCAGTAGTATAGTTCAGGGGATAGTTGTCAATGAGCAGTTCTTC.